The clone carrying this T cell receptor beta chain was observed a few times. As yet, its antigen is unknown. V was cut by 5 bases and J by 5 bases, with 13 bases left in between. This CDR3 is built from 14 residues. Germline values: CDR1 MNHEY, CDR2 SVGEGT. This sample is drawn from a study of response to subunit inactivated influenza vaccine. General study points: Authors suggested seasonal influenza vaccinations each recruit few new T cells.

TCRdb used MiXCR to reprocess the RT-PCR reads, holding one entry per CDR3 protein. The profile shows over 650,000 distinct CDR3 sequences, about 18% of them singletons. The chain couples TRBV6-2 or TRBV6-3 to TRBJ1-5; tentatively, D is TRBD1 (6 bases). The clonotype comes from a man aged 45-65 years who received an inactivated influenza vaccine. The material was PBMCs from blood, obtained about 5 days after vaccination. The CDR3 loop is CASSPLGADQPQHF. For the CDR3, the DNA is TGTGCCAGCAGTCCACTGGGGGCTGATCAGCCCCAGCATTTT.